The 20 T cell receptor beta chains listed next were all sequenced from one sample in a study of T cell responses to AZD1222 COVID-19 vaccine. Here immunoSEQ multiplex PCR was the method, and the copy in TCRdb shows in-frame clones only, minus some. The table includes 140,000 or so clones, approximately 90% detected once. This specimen consisted of peripheral blood, obtained 28 days after the second AZD1222 dose. The receptors here all came from an adult who received the AZD1222 COVID-19 vaccine.

The rearrangement links TRBV25-1 to TRBJ1-1; D gene unclear. The germline gives CDR1 MGHDK, CDR2 SYGVNS. Trimming removed 4 bases at V and 0 bases at J, with 9 bases between. The CDR3 runs to 14 residues. The CDR3 loop reads CASSGGNMNTEAFF. The CDR3 DNA reads as TGTGCCAGCAGTGGCGGAAACATGAACACTGAAGCTTTCTTT.

This sequence joins TRBV28 and TRBJ1-4; a possible D gene is TRBD1 (5 bases). The CDR3 contains 14 residues. V gave up 6 bases and J gave up 10 bases, with 18 bases separating them. CDR1 and CDR2 from the germline V gene are MDHEN and SYDVKM. The CDR3 loop is CASSRDFNEGKLFF. For the CDR3, the DNA is TGTGCCAGCAGCCGGGACTTTAATGAGGGAAAACTGTTTTTT.

This clone was recorded once. The chain joins TRBV18 to TRBJ1-2, with a weak D call TRBD1 (5 bases). The CDR3 is 14 residues long. V lost 2 bases to trimming and J lost 4 bases, with 11 bases between them. Germline V gene lookup returns CDR1 KGHSH and CDR2 LQKENI. For the CDR3, the DNA is TGTGCCAGCTCACCAAGCGGGGCCTCCTATGGCTACACCTTC. It translates to CASSPSGASYGYTF.

J is TRBJ2-7 and V is TRBV5-1; D may be TRBD1 or TRBD2 (5 bases each). The CDR3 is 14 residues long. Between the trimmed V and J ends, which lost 0 bases and 1 base, there was a span of 8 bases. Germline values: CDR1 SGHRS, CDR2 YFSETQ. The CDR3 sequence: CASSLGDGSYEQYF. CDR3 bases: TGCGCCAGCAGCTTGGGGGACGGTTCCTACGAGCAGTACTTC. Drawing the rest from reference TRBV5-1 and TRBJ2-7, the complete variable domain is KAGVTQTPRYLIKTRGQQVTLSCSPISGHRSVSWYQQTPGQGLQFLFEYFSETQRNKGNFPGRFSGRQFSNSRSEMNVSTLELGDSALYLCASSLGDGSYEQYFGPGTRLTVT.

The chain carries TRBV3-1 (or the pseudogene TRBV3-2) and TRBJ2-1; 9 nucleotides align to TRBD2. There are 14 residues in the CDR3. From germline, CDR1 is LGHDT and CDR2 YNNKEL (reference sequence). V shed 7 bases and J 6 bases; nucleotides not matched to a gene: 7. CDR3 nucleotides: TGTGCCAGCACCCCGGGACTAGCCCTCAATGAGCAGTTCTTC. Translated, it gives CASTPGLALNEQFF.

The table lists this clone with a count of one. The gene calls are TRBV5-1 and TRBJ2-1; 11 bases line up with TRBD2. V dropped 3 bases and J dropped 6; count of bases not matched to a gene: 8. Germline V gene lookup returns CDR1 SGHRS and CDR2 YFSETQ. This CDR3 contains 16 residues. CDR3 DNA sequence: TGCGCCAGCAGCTGGACTCTAGCGGGGGGCCCCAATGAGCAGTTCTTC. Its protein is CASSWTLAGGPNEQFF.

The genes are TRBV5-1 and TRBJ1-1, with TRBD1 matching over 9 bases. This CDR3 has 16 amino acids. Trimming at V came to 2 bases and at J to 2 bases, leaving 7 bases not matched to a gene. The V gene's germline CDR1 is SGHRS and CDR2 YFSETQ. The CDR3 bases are TGCGCCAGCAGCTTCTTCTGGGACAGGGCCAACACTGAAGCTTTCTTT. It codes for CASSFFWDRANTEAFF.

V gene TRBV28 combines with J gene TRBJ1-6; D not resolved. The CDR3 extends over 15 amino acids. The germline V gene encodes CDR1 MDHEN and CDR2 SYDVKM. Trimming removed 4 bases at V and 5 bases at J, with 12 bases between. CDR3 amino acids: CASSSPSRDNSPLHF. The CDR3 region has the DNA TGTGCCAGCAGTTCCCCCTCTAGAGATAATTCACCCCTCCACTTT.

V is TRBV11-1 and J is TRBJ2-5; D is ambiguous. This CDR3 is 15 amino acids long. Germline assignment: CDR1 SGHAT and CDR2 FQDESV (reference sequence). The ends were cut back, 5 bases at V and 2 bases at J, with 15 bases in the middle. Here the CDR3 reads CASSTGLAYQETQYF. Here the CDR3 DNA reads TGTGCCAGCAGCACTGGGCTGGCCTATCAAGAGACCCAGTACTTC.

Note on this clone: At the DNA level, this CDR3 is encoded by other sequences in the same sample as well. The V and J genes are TRBV11-2 and TRBJ1-2; TRBD1 matches 10 bases. This CDR3 is built from 14 residues. The V segment lost 5 bases and the J segment 2 bases; nucleotides outside the gene matches: 2. Germline V gene sequence: CDR1 SGHAT, CDR2 FQNNGV. The CDR3 bases are TGTGCCAGCAGCCCGGGACAGGGGAACTATGGCTACACCTTC. This gives the protein CASSPGQGNYGYTF. The full variable domain, with the rest looked up from reference TRBV11-2 and TRBJ1-2, is EAGVAQSPRYKIIEKRQSVAFWCNPISGHATLYWYQQILGQGPKLLIQFQNNGVVDDSQLPKDRFSAERLKGVDSTLKIQPAKLEDSAVYLCASSPGQGNYGYTFGSGTRLTVV.

The CDR3 region has the DNA TGTGCCAGCAGCCTGGATGGGACGGCTTATAATTCACCCCTCCACTTT. Encoded protein: CASSLDGTAYNSPLHF. The chain carries TRBV5-4 and TRBJ1-6; D possibly corresponds to TRBD1 (5 bases). Trimming shortened V by 4 bases and J by 4 bases, and 15 bases separated the two germline ends. The germline V gene has CDR1 SGHNT and CDR2 YYREEE (reference sequence). The CDR3 consists of 16 residues.

This clone is a singleton in its sample. This chain joins TRBV7-2 and TRBJ2-4, with D perhaps matching TRBD1 (5 bases). The germline CDR1 and CDR2 sequences are SGHTA and FQGNSA. This CDR3 comprises 17 residues. V was cut by 1 base and J by 9 bases, with 22 bases left in between. The CDR3 nucleotides read TGTGCCAGCAGCTTAGGTATCGTCGGTATGGGAAGGGGCATTCAGTACTTC. It codes for CASSLGIVGMGRGIQYF.

The genes are TRBV6-2 or TRBV6-3 and TRBJ1-2; D is possibly TRBD1 (6 bases). Germline-derived CDR1 and CDR2 are MNHEY and SVGEGT. The V gene lost 2 bases and the J gene lost 2 bases, with 9 bases spanning the gap. The CDR3 is 14 amino acids. CDR3 loop: CASSYDDRNYGYTF. The CDR3 DNA sequence: TGTGCCAGCAGTTACGATGACAGGAACTATGGCTACACCTTC.

This sequence joins TRBV11-3 and TRBJ2-7; possible D gene TRBD1, 6 bases. CDR1 is SGHNT, CDR2 YENEEA, per germline. This CDR3 contains 13 residues. Between the trimmed V and J ends, which lost 6 bases and 0 bases, there was a span of 9 bases. In DNA, the CDR3 is TGTGCCAGCAGGTCAGGGGCCTCCTACGAGCAGTACTTC. Amino acid sequence: CASRSGASYEQYF.

This clone is a singleton in its sample. The CDR3 sequence: CASSLTGEGNQPQHF. The CDR3 DNA reads TGTGCCAGCAGTTTGACAGGGGAGGGCAATCAGCCCCAGCATTTT. The genes are TRBV28 and TRBJ1-5, with TRBD1 identical over 8 bases. With V trimmed by 3 bases and J by 2 bases, 3 bases remained unmatched. Germline CDR1 reads MDHEN; CDR2 reads SYDVKM. This CDR3 comprises 15 residues.

This clone has a single count. This rearrangement joins TRBV11-2 to TRBJ2-5; TRBD2 is a possible D gene (5 bases). V gave up 1 base and J gave up 4 bases, with 7 bases separating them. This CDR3 comprises 13 residues. Germline CDR1 and CDR2: SGHAT and FQNNGV. CDR3 DNA sequence: TGTGCCAGCAGCTTAGTAGGGAGAGAGACCCAGTACTTC. Its translation is CASSLVGRETQYF.

This clone was found a few times. CDR3 sequence (DNA): TGTGCCAGCAGGGGTGACAGGGGAGCAGGATTAATTTTCTTT. Translated, it gives CASRGDRGAGLIFF. The J gene is TRBJ1-1, the V gene TRBV27; TRBD1 matches 8 bases. V lost 6 bases and J lost 13; bases outside the gene matches: 16. This CDR3 contains 14 residues. From germline, CDR1 is MNHEY and CDR2 SMNVEV (reference sequence).

V is TRBV20-1 and J is TRBJ2-1; D tentatively fits TRBD1 or TRBD2 (6 bases each). With 7 bases removed from V and 8 bases from J, the gap between germline ends came to 12 bases. CDR3 length: 11 residues. CDR1 is DFQATT, CDR2 SNEGSKA, per germline (reference sequence). CDR3 coding DNA: TGCAGTGGAGGGGGGTTCGATGAGCAGTTCTTC. It encodes CSGGGFDEQFF.

The rearrangement uses TRBV2 and TRBJ2-1; a weak D match, TRBD2 (5 bases). Trimming shortened V by 6 bases and J by 1 base, and 7 bases separated the two germline ends. The CDR3 totals 13 residues. Germline V gives CDR1 SNHLY, CDR2 FYNNEI. CDR3 DNA: TGTGCCAGCAGGGGCGGGTCCTACAATGAGCAGTTCTTC. This codes for CASRGGSYNEQFF.

This chain links TRBV25-1 with TRBJ1-5, with D unresolved. V was shortened by 5 bases and J by 1 base, with 9 bases between the two germline ends. The germline V gene encodes CDR1 MGHDK and CDR2 SYGVNS. The CDR3 spans 14 residues. CDR3 loop: CASSLWTSNQPQHF. CDR3 DNA: TGTGCCAGCAGTCTGTGGACGAGCAATCAGCCCCAGCATTTT.